The 27 T cell receptor beta chains below were found in one sample sequenced in a study of PD-1 blockade in classical Hodgkin lymphoma. Sequencing was performed with immunoSEQ multiplex PCR; in TCRdb, only in-frame clones are kept and a portion is missing. The table lists 90,000 to 95,000 clones, nearly 90% of them singletons. Every patient relapsed after autologous stem cell transplantation, and brentuximab vedotin exposure varied. Sequenced here: peripheral blood mononuclear cells (PBMCs), sampled before the second cycle of nivolumab. The receptors come from a human donor with classical Hodgkin lymphoma.

The chain has TRBV27 and TRBJ2-7; maybe TRBD2 (7 bases). Trimming pared 2 bases from V and 6 bases from J, leaving 8 bases between. The CDR3 sequence is 12 residues long. In germline, CDR1 is MNHEY, CDR2 SMNVEV (reference sequence). CDR3 region: CASSLGGAEQYF. The CDR3 coding sequence is TGTGCCAGCAGTTTAGGGGGGGCCGAGCAGTACTTC.

This chain joins TRBV25-1 and TRBJ2-1, with a possible D match to TRBD2 (5 bases). V dropped 1 base and J dropped 8 bases, with 12 bases sitting between them. Germline CDR1 reads MGHDK; CDR2 reads SYGVNS. CDR3 length: 14 amino acids. CDR3 DNA sequence: TGTGCCAGCAGTGAATCCCCGGGGTGGGATGAGCAGTTCTTC. Protein sequence: CASSESPGWDEQFF.

The V and J genes are TRBV5-6 and TRBJ2-5; unclear D gene. Germline V gives CDR1 SGHDT, CDR2 YYEEEE. V lost 0 bases, J lost 8 bases, and 11 bases lay in between. The CDR3 spans 13 residues. The CDR3 loop reads CASSLGFRDTQYF. The CDR3 region has the DNA TGTGCCAGCAGCTTGGGCTTTAGGGATACCCAGTACTTC.

This rearrangement joins TRBV19 to TRBJ2-1; 7 bases fit TRBD1. The length of the CDR3 is 17 residues. The junction had 10 bases not matched to a gene; V was cut back by 5 bases and J by 0 bases. Looked up from germline, CDR1 is LNHDA and CDR2 is SQIVND (reference sequence). In DNA form, the CDR3 reads TGTGCCAGTAGTCCTCGACAGGGCCGGAGCTCCTACAATGAGCAGTTCTTC. Translation gives CASSPRQGRSSYNEQFF.

The J gene is TRBJ1-1, the V gene TRBV15; possible D gene TRBD1, 5 bases. Germline V gives CDR1 LNHNV, CDR2 YYDKDF (reference sequence). The CDR3 is made up of 17 amino acids. V was pared by 0 bases and J by 4 bases, with 18 bases between. CDR3 DNA: TGTGCCACCAGCAGAGACGCGCTTCAGGGAGAGGGCACTGAAGCTTTCTTT. Residues: CATSRDALQGEGTEAFF.

The rearrangement joins TRBV7-9 to TRBJ2-5; D remains ambiguous. Germline CDR1 SEHNR, CDR2 FQNEAQ (reference sequence). This CDR3 region has 13 residues. V gave up 2 bases and J gave up 4 bases, with 8 bases separating them. As DNA, the CDR3 is TGTGCCAGCAGCTTACCACAGAGAGAGACCCAGTACTTC. It codes for CASSLPQRETQYF.

The chain couples TRBV28 to TRBJ2-5; 7 nucleotides align to TRBD2. The V and J ends lost 3 bases and 5 bases, in that order; junction bases with no gene match: 15. The germline CDR1 and CDR2 sequences are MDHEN and SYDVKM. The CDR3 spans 17 residues. As DNA, the CDR3 is TGTGCCAGCAGTTTCCGCGCCGGCCTAGCGGCCTATGAGACCCAGTACTTC. This encodes CASSFRAGLAAYETQYF.

This clone came up a few times. V gene TRBV5-6 combines with J gene TRBJ1-1; no clear D gene. CDR3 length: 14 amino acids. Germline V gene data show CDR1 as SGHDT and CDR2 as YYEEEE. V was cut by 4 bases and J by 0 bases, with 10 bases left in between. As DNA, the CDR3 is TGTGCCAGCAGCCCCTACGTCATGAACACTGAAGCTTTCTTT. Its protein is CASSPYVMNTEAFF.

The rearrangement links TRBV2 to TRBJ1-5; TRBD1 agrees at 7 bases. The germline V gene encodes CDR1 SNHLY and CDR2 FYNNEI. The CDR3 consists of 15 residues. V gave up 4 bases and J gave up 8 bases; unmatched junction bases: 11. The CDR3 protein is CASSVQGRSLKPQHF. In DNA, the CDR3 is TGTGCCAGCAGTGTACAGGGGCGATCCCTAAAGCCCCAGCATTTT.

The gene calls are TRBV15 and TRBJ2-5, with D perhaps TRBD1 (5 bases). Germline values: CDR1 LNHNV, CDR2 YYDKDF (reference sequence). This CDR3 has 13 residues. Deletions cut 8 bases from V and 5 bases from J, with 15 bases between. DNA of the CDR3: TGTGCCACCCGTGAAGGGGCTCAGGAGACCCAGTACTTC. Its protein is CATREGAQETQYF.

This chain links TRBV5-6 with TRBJ2-1; D is undetermined. The CDR3 length is 16 residues. V dropped 1 base and J dropped 0 bases, with 11 bases sitting between them. In germline, CDR1 is SGHDT, CDR2 YYEEEE. The DNA for the CDR3 is TGTGCCAGCAGCTTGTTGGCCCCGAGCTCCTACAATGAGCAGTTCTTC. Amino acid sequence: CASSLLAPSSYNEQFF.

This chain uses TRBV29-1 with TRBJ2-1, with TRBD2 matching over 7 bases. CDR1 is SQVTM, CDR2 ANQGSEA, per germline. The CDR3 covers 15 residues. V lost 4 bases and J lost 8; bases outside the gene matches: 14. The CDR3 DNA sequence: TGCAGCGTTGGGGCCTCCATTGGGAGCGGGGATGAGCAGTTCTTC. Its protein product is CSVGASIGSGDEQFF.

This chain connects TRBV6-1 to TRBJ2-7, with D perhaps matching TRBD2 (6 bases). Trimming stripped 0 bases from V and 0 bases from J, with 12 bases between. The CDR3 runs 16 residues. Germline CDR1 and CDR2: MNHNS and SASEGT. The CDR3 sequence: CASSEAGGSGSYEQYF. Here the CDR3 DNA reads TGTGCCAGCAGTGAAGCGGGGGGAAGCGGCTCCTACGAGCAGTACTTC.

The chain combines TRBV30 with TRBJ1-4; perhaps TRBD1 as D (5 bases). Trimming stripped 1 base from V and 8 bases from J, with 8 bases between. Germline lookup yields CDR1 GTSNPN and CDR2 SVGIG (reference sequence). CDR3 length equals 12 residues. DNA of the CDR3: TGTGCCTGGAGTGGCCAGGGCGAAAAACTGTTTTTT. Protein: CAWSGQGEKLFF.

The chain recombines TRBV4-1 with TRBJ2-7; D might be TRBD2 (6 bases). Germline V gene sequence: CDR1 MGHRA, CDR2 YSYEKL. CDR3 length equals 13 residues. Trimming took 1 base from V and 6 from J, leaving 10 bases between them. In DNA form, the CDR3 reads TGCGCCAGCAGCCAAGTGACGCGGGGCGAGCAGTACTTC. Protein product: CASSQVTRGEQYF.

The gene calls are TRBV28 and TRBJ2-1; TRBD1 might be the D (6 bases). V was pared by 5 bases and J by 8 bases, with 10 bases between. CDR3 length equals 12 residues. The germline CDR1 and CDR2 sequences are MDHEN and SYDVKM. The CDR3 region has the DNA TGTGCCAGCAGTACCAGGGGCTATGAGCAGTTCTTC. This encodes CASSTRGYEQFF.

The chain uses TRBV7-2 and TRBJ2-7; D may be TRBD1 (6 bases). The germline V and J ends were trimmed by 1 base and 2 bases, with 9 bases remaining between them. The CDR3 extends over 14 amino acids. Germline V gene data show CDR1 as SGHTA and CDR2 as FQGNSA. CDR3 sequence reads: CASSLVGDTYEQYF. The CDR3 region has the DNA TGTGCCAGCAGCTTAGTGGGGGACACCTACGAGCAGTACTTC.

V gene TRBV10-2 combines with J gene TRBJ1-1; D is unresolved. The CDR3 loop spans 12 amino acids. V was cut by 4 bases and J by 0 bases, with 3 bases left in between. Germline-derived CDR1 and CDR2 are WSHSY and SAAADI. The CDR3 loop is CASSVLNTEAFF. DNA for the CDR3: TGCGCCAGCAGTGTCTTGAACACTGAAGCTTTCTTT.

This clone was seen more than once but under ten times. V is TRBV9 and J is TRBJ2-1, with 12 bases that match TRBD2. This CDR3 contains 15 residues. Germline CDR1 is SGDLS and CDR2 is YYNGEE. V trimming: 4 bases; J trimming: 6 bases; junction bases outside the gene matches: 5. CDR3 loop: CASSPLAGGSNEQFF. The CDR3 DNA follows: TGTGCCAGCAGCCCGCTAGCGGGGGGGTCCAATGAGCAGTTCTTC.

This rearrangement joins TRBV27 to TRBJ2-7; 7 nucleotides line up with TRBD1. The V gene's germline CDR1 is MNHEY and CDR2 SMNVEV (reference sequence). This CDR3 spans 15 amino acids. Trimming took 7 bases from V and 3 from J; bases not matched to a gene: 12. The CDR3 region has the DNA TGTGCCAGCAAGATAAAGCCGGGACAGCTCTACGAGCAGTACTTC. This codes for CASKIKPGQLYEQYF.

CDR3 residues: CASSRTSQGYEQYF. CDR3 in DNA: TGCGCCAGCAGCCGGACGTCCCAGGGTTACGAGCAGTACTTC. The rearrangement uses TRBV5-1 and TRBJ2-7, with a tentative D call TRBD1 (5 bases). Trimming removed 4 bases at V and 4 bases at J, with 15 bases between. The CDR3 loop spans 14 amino acids. Germline lookup yields CDR1 SGHRS and CDR2 YFSETQ.

The V gene is TRBV5-6, the J gene TRBJ2-5; TRBD2 matches 12 bases. Germline assignment: CDR1 SGHDT and CDR2 YYEEEE. The length of the CDR3 is 17 residues. The V and J ends lost 4 bases and 1 base, in that order; junction bases with no gene match: 8. The chain's CDR3 is CASSPGGLAGFQETQYF. CDR3 coding DNA: TGTGCCAGCAGCCCCGGGGGACTAGCGGGCTTCCAAGAGACCCAGTACTTC.

V gene TRBV28 combines with J gene TRBJ1-4, with a weak D call TRBD1 (6 bases). Germline V gives CDR1 MDHEN, CDR2 SYDVKM. The CDR3 runs 16 residues. V lost 5 bases, J lost 6 bases, and 19 bases lay in between. The CDR3 bases are TGTGCCAGCAGTCCCCAGGGGTGGGGGGGCGATGAAAAACTGTTTTTT. It is translated as CASSPQGWGGDEKLFF.

The chain uses TRBV20-1 and TRBJ2-3; no reliable D call. This CDR3 is built from 11 residues. Germline lookup yields CDR1 DFQATT and CDR2 SNEGSKA (reference sequence). Trimming cost V 7 bases and J 5 bases, with 10 bases left between them. The CDR3, as DNA: TGCAGTGTCGAGACCCAAGATACGCAGTATTTT. It yields the protein CSVETQDTQYF.

The chain is built from TRBV7-2 and TRBJ1-6, with D possibly being TRBD1 (5 bases). Between the trimmed V and J ends, which lost 5 bases and 7 bases, there was a span of 12 bases. CDR3 length: 14 amino acids. The germline CDR1 and CDR2 sequences are SGHTA and FQGNSA. As DNA, the CDR3 is TGTGCCAGCAGCCTAGACAGCTTGAATTCACCCCTCCACTTT. It is translated as CASSLDSLNSPLHF.

This chain joins TRBV5-1 and TRBJ2-1, with D possibly matching TRBD2 (5 bases). Germline V lookup: CDR1 SGHRS, CDR2 YFSETQ. Trimming cost V 0 bases and J 6 bases, with 19 bases left between them. The CDR3 covers 17 residues. The CDR3 is CASSLASRTPTGNEQFF. The CDR3 nucleotides read TGCGCCAGCAGCTTGGCCTCTCGGACTCCGACCGGCAATGAGCAGTTCTTC. Using reference TRBV5-1 and TRBJ2-1 for the parts outside the CDR3, the full variable domain is KAGVTQTPRYLIKTRGQQVTLSCSPISGHRSVSWYQQTPGQGLQFLFEYFSETQRNKGNFPGRFSGRQFSNSRSEMNVSTLELGDSALYLCASSLASRTPTGNEQFFGPGTRLTVL.

V usage is TRBV20-1 and J usage is TRBJ2-5, with D possibly TRBD1 on 6 matching bases. The germline V and J ends were trimmed by 7 bases and 4 bases, with 7 bases remaining between them. The CDR3 runs to 10 residues. Per germline, CDR1 DFQATT and CDR2 SNEGSKA (reference sequence). The CDR3 DNA reads TGCAGTGGGGGGCCAGAGACCCAGTACTTC. Protein sequence: CSGGPETQYF.